Listed here are 11 T cell receptor beta chains from one sample, sequenced in a study of shared clonotypes between healthy human individuals. Assay: immunoSEQ multiplex PCR; the TCRdb copy retains only in-frame clones and omits some. In the table there are some 1.5 million clones, around 98% of which are singletons. Sequencing used naive CD4+ T cells sorted from blood. The subset denotes: CD45RA+ positively selected. These receptors all stem from a man aged 25 to 45 in good health.

V and J are TRBV19 and TRBJ1-5; tentatively, D is TRBD1 (6 bases). The CDR3 runs 18 residues. The V gene's germline CDR1 is LNHDA and CDR2 SQIVND (reference sequence). The V end was cut by 6 bases, the J end by 5 bases, with 26 bases between. The CDR3 nucleotides read TGTGCCAGTAGCCACCCCACCCTTCCCGGGGGCAGAGATCAGCCCCAGCATTTT. It codes for CASSHPTLPGGRDQPQHF. The full variable domain, its missing parts supplied by reference TRBV19 and TRBJ1-5, is DGGITQSPKYLFRKEGQNVTLSCEQNLNHDAMYWYRQDPGQGLRLIYYSQIVNDFQKGDIAEGYSVSREKKESFPLTVTSAQKNPTAFYLCASSHPTLPGGRDQPQHFGDGTRLSIL.

The J gene is TRBJ2-2, the V gene TRBV10-3, with D possibly TRBD1 on 6 matching bases. The CDR3 is made up of 15 amino acids. Germline CDR1 and CDR2: ENHRY and SYGVKD. With 6 bases removed from V and 3 bases from J, the gap between germline ends came to 14 bases. The CDR3 spells CAIRGGTTDTGELFF. The CDR3 DNA sequence: TGTGCCATCAGGGGTGGGACAACCGACACCGGGGAGCTGTTTTTT.

The chain recombines TRBV5-4 with TRBJ1-2, with D uncertain. CDR1 and CDR2 (germline): SGHNT, YYREEE (reference sequence). V was trimmed by 5 bases and J by 5 bases, leaving 22 bases between them. The CDR3 sequence is 16 residues long. The CDR3, as DNA: TGTGCCAGCAGTAATTTGTTCCGATCCTTAGGATATGGCTACACCTTC. Protein sequence: CASSNLFRSLGYGYTF.

A note on this clone: A junction end diverges from the germline sequence, so it may reflect a read error. The chain combines TRBV14 with TRBJ2-2, with D tentatively TRBD1 (6 bases). Germline CDR1 SGHDN, CDR2 FVKESK. The CDR3 totals 15 residues. CDR3 in DNA: TGTGCCAGCAGCCAAGATCATGTGGGGGCCTTGGAGGTGTTTTTT. Translating it yields CASSQDHVGALEVFF.

The V and J genes are TRBV20-1 and TRBJ2-1, with D maybe TRBD2 (5 bases). The CDR3 extends over 11 amino acids. CDR1 is DFQATT, CDR2 SNEGSKA, per germline (reference sequence). V was pared by 4 bases and J by 8 bases, with 9 bases between. CDR3 amino acids: CSAIHGDEQFF. The CDR3 coding sequence is TGCAGTGCTATCCACGGGGATGAGCAGTTCTTC.

The V and J genes are TRBV7-6 and TRBJ2-5; no definite D call. V lost 3 bases and J lost 1, with 12 bases in between. Germline CDR1 is SGHVS and CDR2 is FNYEAQ. This CDR3 contains 15 residues. The CDR3 region is CASSFSPDSQETQYF. CDR3 bases: TGTGCCAGCAGCTTCTCCCCAGACTCCCAAGAGACCCAGTACTTC.

This clone has only one observation. The V and J genes are TRBV19 and TRBJ2-1; 14 bases fit TRBD2. Germline assignment: CDR1 LNHDA and CDR2 SQIVND (reference sequence). The CDR3 spans 15 residues. Trimming cost V 4 bases and J 8 bases; bases outside gene matches: 4. CDR3 region: CASSTSGLAGDEQFF. The CDR3 DNA reads as TGTGCCAGTAGTACCTCGGGACTAGCGGGAGATGAGCAGTTCTTC.

The gene calls are TRBV7-9 and TRBJ1-1; D perhaps matches TRBD1 (6 bases). Germline V gene data show CDR1 as SEHNR and CDR2 as FQNEAQ (reference sequence). Deletions cut 6 bases from V and 4 bases from J, with 24 bases between. CDR3 length: 17 amino acids. The CDR3 coding sequence is TGTGCCAGCAGAGAACGGCGGGGGCGAGATTTGAGCACTGAAGCTTTCTTT. This codes for CASRERRGRDLSTEAFF.

The rearrangement joins TRBV7-8 to TRBJ2-5, with 10 bases aligning to TRBD2. V shed 3 bases and J 3 bases; nucleotides not matched to a gene: 10. CDR3 length equals 17 residues. Germline V gives CDR1 SGHVS, CDR2 FQNEAQ. The CDR3 spells CASSFTVLAGTEETQYF. The CDR3 nucleotides are TGTGCCAGCAGCTTCACTGTACTAGCGGGAACGGAAGAGACCCAGTACTTC.

As to this clone: Within the sample, other DNA sequences also encode this same CDR3. This chain links TRBV27 with TRBJ2-7; D is uncertain. With 5 bases removed from V and 0 bases from J, the gap between germline ends came to 8 bases. CDR1 and CDR2 from the germline V gene are MNHEY and SMNVEV (reference sequence). The CDR3 sequence is 13 residues long. In DNA form, the CDR3 reads TGTGCCAGCAGTCGGACGGCCTCCTACGAGCAGTACTTC. Its protein product is CASSRTASYEQYF.

J is TRBJ2-7 and V is TRBV29-1, with 7 nucleotides matching TRBD1. V was pared by 5 bases and J by 2 bases, with 6 bases of the junction left unmatched. The CDR3 has 13 amino acids. CDR1 and CDR2 (germline): SQVTM, ANQGSEA. The CDR3 bases are TGCAGCGTTCAAGGGGGCTCGGCCTACGAGCAGTACTTC. Protein product: CSVQGGSAYEQYF.